Detailed here is one TCR beta chain. Its specificity is not known. The table came from immunoSEQ multiplex PCR; TCRdb's copy has only in-frame clones and leaves some out. This sample has over 35,000 clones, with more than 75% found just once. The data originate from a study of chemoradiotherapy in HPV16-positive cancers. Study-wide results and caveats: Candidate HPV-specific clones and E7-related TCR motifs grew in tumor during treatment. Better recurrence-free survival went with HPV-responsive T-cell expansion in HPV16-positive patients.

Repertoires were sampled repeatedly during chemoradiotherapy. This receptor was identified in a human donor with HPV-associated anogenital cancer. The sample consisted of blood, taken from a patient who underwent chemoradiotherapy.

The CDR3 DNA reads as TGTGCCAGCCTGAGAGGGACAGGGAACCAAGAGACCCAGTACTTC. This gives the protein CASLRGTGNQETQYF. This chain uses TRBV7-9 with TRBJ2-5, with TRBD1 identical over 9 bases. V lost 8 bases, J lost 0 bases, and 7 bases stayed unmatched. The CDR3 contains 15 residues. The germline V gene has CDR1 SEHNR and CDR2 FQNEAQ (reference sequence).